Given below is one TCR beta chain in context. Its binding antigen is unknown. No much larger clonotype is one base removed from it; base qualities were not supplied. The entry originates in a study of shared clonotypes between healthy human individuals (dated by TCRdb to between 2020 and 2021). About the full investigation: The cohort comprised two women and a few men aged 18 to 49 years. Per donor, three plates each were used for CD4 naive and CD4 memory, two for CD8 naive, and one for CD8 memory. Blood TCR repertoires of roughly 5 healthy adults were deeply sequenced to estimate repertoire size and the extent of clonotype sharing between individuals. To increase sequencing depth and limit assay-specific biases, TCR repertoire library preparation and sequencing were carried out by different laboratories using diverse techniques. Each donor's leukapheresis produced roughly between roughly 0.9 and 8.9 billion PBMCs.

CD8 naive samples were obtained by positive selection for CCR7 among CD45RO-negative cells, yielding a CD45RA+CCR7+ population from which TemRA cells were excluded. The donors were healthy, HIV-negative adults with no recently reported acute infections or vaccinations. Only Caucasian adults living in Nashville, Tennessee, USA were represented among the donors. Blood was collected by leukapheresis, and PBMCs were isolated by Ficoll-Histopaque density gradient centrifugation and then cryopreserved in liquid nitrogen vapor phase. Purity and quantity of every magnetically sorted T cell population were checked by analytical flow cytometry. Genomic DNA was isolated from each sorted fraction and quantified by UV absorbance on a Nanodrop 2000c. Points the paper makes about the study in general: The genetic and exposure-history diversity represented was limited by the small number of donors. Even with the large sequencing depth, rarefaction of the sorted-subset datasets indicated that sequencing was incomplete. Sharing across four donors was observed for roughly 5.4% of naive CD4, about 4% of naive CD8, over 2% of memory CD4, and around 0.4% of memory CD8 clonotypes. Pairwise subsampling led to the expectation that sequencing depth would affect the degree of clonotype sharing among donors. Sampling was limited to blood, and TCR repertoires in tissue likely differ from TCR repertoires in blood. Higher generation probabilities were observed for clonotypes shared by all four sorted-subset donors than for non-shared clonotypes. Larger estimated clonotype richness was generally found for naive subsets than for memory subsets.

Using the deep immunoSEQ assay, TCR CDR3 regions were amplified from genomic DNA by multiplex PCR. Extracted genomic DNA from each cell subset was distributed evenly across all wells of several immunoSEQ 96-well plates, and each plate was treated as a replicate. For sorted subsets, around 0.2 ug genomic DNA, equal to 30,000 to 35,000 T cell genomes, was loaded into each replicate PCR. Purified libraries were measured with a Qubit 3.0 fluorometer, size-checked on a Bioanalyzer 2100, and measured again with the KAPA Library Quantification kit. Each immunoSEQ 96-well plate was sequenced on its own single-read 150-cycle Illumina NextSeq 550 flow cell. Per the source publication's procedure: Because only junctional sequences without quality scores were contained in the immunoSEQ output, filtering matching that applied to full-length reads could not be performed. To assign V/J genes and CDR3, sequences were annotated against IMGT germline references using PyIR, a Python wrapper for IgBLAST v1.9. Reads were filtered out if the reads had weak V/J assignments (E-value above 1e-6), no CDR3, stop codons, out-of-frame junctions, or ambiguous translated residues. A V3J clonotype was defined by an identical inferred V gene, J gene, and CDR3 amino acid sequence. To compute the percentage overlap between repertoires, the number of shared unique clonotypes was divided by the size of the smaller repertoire. Richness of each repertoire was evaluated using RTK rarefaction, the Chao1 estimator, and Recon v2.1 estimates of unobserved clonotypes. Generation probabilities were computed with OLGA for all TCRbeta clonotypes obtained by the gDNA method from a handful of donors. TCRdb retrieved this table from immuneACCESS and kept in-frame rearrangements only. Not all clones are present; in checked studies, unresolved V genes account for under half, and no reason is known for the remainder. For V, J and clone size, that table is used; D and trimming come from the DNA. For this sample there are around 2,000,000 clones; 85% to 95% appear just once. Around 1% of the sample is held by the ten biggest clonotypes.

V was cut back by 4 bases and J by 5 bases, leaving a gap of 12 bases between them. From the cysteine up to the phenylalanine, the CDR3 has a length of 13 residues. Just the 39-base CDR3 DNA is kept, in frame starting at base 1. From the germline V gene, CDR1 is SQVTM and CDR2 is ANQGSEA. The V and J segments used are TRBV29-1 and TRBJ2-1; the D gene is possibly TRBD1, with 5 bases matching. The receptor's source is a man younger than 30 in good health. Sequencing was carried out using naive CD8+ T cells sorted from blood. This specimen's cell subset or site label, per the study, means: CD45RA+CCR7+. The CDR3 region has the sequence CSVVPRGDNEQFF. The nucleotides read TGCAGCGTTGTCCCTAGGGGCGACAATGAGCAGTTCTTC.